This T cell receptor beta chain stems from a study of blood T cell repertoires in COVID-19 (dated by TCRdb to 2019 to 2021). Regarding the research as a whole: The collaborator samples originated in the United States, Italy and Spain and spanned the acute and convalescent phases of COVID-19. The prospective study material was composed of cDNA or gDNA derived from T cells, B-cell-depleted T cells, or PBMCs. Subjects who had been exposed to COVID-19, were actively infected with it, or had recovered from it provided the deeply sampled blood TCRbeta repertoires that made up the dataset. The repertoires were released in a freely available public database meant as a resource for research on the immune response to SARS-CoV-2. The samples were drawn from the first 160 participants of the ongoing ImmuneRACE study and from some 1,300 subjects provided by 6 global collaborators. A de-identified subject ID, COVID-19 status, age in years and sex were almost always included in the sample metadata. HLA class I and class II types, where available, came from metadata supplied by the sample provider rather than from assay-based typing.

The full study reports these points: Clinical and demographic metadata were provided uncurated, with the amount varying by source and participant.

Per the germline V gene (reference sequence), GTSNPN is the CDR1 and SVGIG is the CDR2. Its CDR3 holds 14 amino acids, cysteine through phenylalanine. Of all the DNA, just the CDR3 is kept, 42 bases in frame from base 1. A distance of 17 bases separates the germline ends of V and J, which lose 5 bases and 6 bases respectively. A word on this clone: This receptor's antigen is unknown. Base qualities are not at hand, and no much larger clone is one base apart.

The immunoSEQ Assay, a bias-controlled multiplex PCR, was used to amplify TCRbeta CDR3 regions from genomic DNA. Processing in the source paper ran as follows. The number of nucleated cells in each sample was estimated by amplification of reference gene primers within the assay. To quantify the absolute abundance of each unique TCRbeta CDR3 rearrangement, sequence reads were collapsed and filtered. For each sample, productive Simpson clonality was calculated as the square root of Simpson's diversity index across productive rearrangements. As stored in TCRdb, this immuneACCESS dataset retains in-frame rearrangements with V and J assigned. A fraction of the clones does not appear; measured against another copy, unresolved V genes explain less than half of the discrepancy, and the remainder lacks a known reason. That table is the source of V, J and clone size, and D and trimming were worked out from the DNA. For this sample there are fewer than 350,000 clones; roughly 85% appear just once. The top ten constitute 1.9% of the sample.

Participants in the prospective study were enrolled through a virtual design, were aged roughly 18 to 100 years, and lived in fewer than 30 United States geographic areas. In the prospective study, participants were assigned to cohorts based on the clinical history participants reported in a screening survey and a study questionnaire. Exposed participants had been in contact with someone with a PCR-confirmed or clinician-diagnosed COVID-19 case within 2 weeks of study entry. Mobile phlebotomists in the prospective study collected whole blood, serum and a nasopharyngeal or oropharyngeal swab from every participant. Participants in the prospective study had the option to provide additional blood draws and questionnaires over an approximately 2-month period. Prospective study blood samples were shipped either frozen or at room temperature before DNA extraction.

The chain uses TRBV30 and TRBJ2-1, with no confident D gene call. Sample: PBMCs or T cells enriched from blood (not recorded which). The receptor was isolated from a woman in her 30s who had been exposed to COVID-19. In nucleotide form, the sequence is TGTGCCTGGGCTTCGAGTCTAGTGGGCAATGAGCAGTTCTTC. Its amino acids are CAWASSLVGNEQFF.